These 5 T cell receptor beta chains share one sample of origin, sequenced in a study of OX40 agonist ivuxolimab in advanced cancers. Generated by immunoSEQ multiplex PCR, the TCRdb table keeps only in-frame clones and is missing some. The sample has tens of thousands of clones, 75% to 85% seen once. Sequencing was performed on CD4+ or CD8+ T cells sorted from blood, taken in a trial of the OX40 agonist ivuxolimab. The receptor set was obtained from an adult with an advanced solid tumor such as melanoma, head and neck, liver or kidney cancer.

The sample holds one count of this clone. The chain carries TRBV5-1 and TRBJ1-1; 8 bases map to TRBD1. This CDR3 has 16 amino acids. Germline V lookup: CDR1 SGHRS, CDR2 YFSETQ. The V segment lost 4 bases and the J segment 1 base; nucleotides outside the gene matches: 9. CDR3 sequence: CASSLLTGQENTEAFF. CDR3 nucleotides: TGCGCCAGCAGCCTGCTAACGGGACAGGAGAACACTGAAGCTTTCTTT.

In this sample, this clone turned up once. The J gene is TRBJ2-7, the V gene TRBV6-1; D is unresolved. V was trimmed by 6 bases and J by 2 bases, leaving 8 bases between them. Germline V lookup: CDR1 MNHNS, CDR2 SASEGT. This CDR3 spans 12 amino acids. The CDR3 nucleotides are TGTGCCAGCAGACTTGGCCCCTACGAGCAGTACTTC. Amino acid sequence: CASRLGPYEQYF.

The V call is TRBV6-7, the J call TRBJ1-1, with 7 bases aligning to TRBD1. TRBV6-7 is an ORF, and what it does is uncertain. There are 13 residues in the CDR3. The V gene end was trimmed by 5 bases and the J gene end by 4 bases; junction bases not matched to a gene: 4. The CDR3 DNA sequence: TGTGCCAGCAGTAAACAGGGGACCACTGAAGCTTTCTTT. Amino acid sequence: CASSKQGTTEAFF.

The chain links TRBV6-5 to TRBJ1-1; D is ambiguous. The CDR3 is 13 amino acids. Trimming shortened V by 2 bases and J by 4 bases, and 8 bases separated the two germline ends. CDR1 is MNHEY, CDR2 SVGAGI, per germline. DNA of the CDR3: TGTGCCAGCAGTTACCAAGGGAGCACTGAAGCTTTCTTT. Translated, it gives CASSYQGSTEAFF.

J is TRBJ1-2 and V is TRBV27, with 11 nucleotides matching TRBD1. The CDR3 spans 16 residues. The germline gives CDR1 MNHEY, CDR2 SMNVEV (reference sequence). Trimming cost V 5 bases and J 4 bases; bases outside gene matches: 9. The CDR3 sequence: CASSMAAGTGGYGYTF. The CDR3 nucleotides read TGTGCCAGCAGTATGGCTGCCGGGACAGGGGGCTATGGCTACACCTTC.